This note documents a single TCR beta chain sequence. This clone was observed a few times. Its binding antigen is unknown. No much larger clonotype is one base removed from it; base qualities were not supplied. The sample originates from a study of PD-1 blockade in classical Hodgkin lymphoma (TCRdb year 2020). For the wider study: Nivolumab dosing was 3 mg/kg intravenously every 2 weeks, continuing until either disease progression or unacceptable toxicity. A peripheral blood immune signature of response to PD-1 blockade in classical Hodgkin lymphoma was defined using TCR beta sequencing and CyTOF. Results the study describes overall, beyond this receptor: Lower diversity was observed in patients in whom nivolumab was started less than 1 year after ASCT, and these patients were excluded from later analyses so that confounding by immune reconstitution would be avoided. CD4+ but not CD8+ TCR diversity rose significantly by C4D1 (p=0.0027 vs p=0.16), most apparent in complete responders (p=0.02). The study covered only a single clinical trial cohort, and the causes of the repertoire differences, possibly disease activity or prior therapy, were still not defined. Baseline diversity similar to that of newly diagnosed patients was observed in trial patients achieving complete response, whereas significantly lower diversity was observed in partial responders and progressors. Baseline TCR diversity was reported as lower in newly diagnosed patients than in healthy donors, and lower still in relapsed/refractory patients.

From the cysteine through the phenylalanine, the CDR3 covers 15 amino acids. Of the read, only the CDR3 DNA is kept; its 45 bases are in frame from base 1. A distance of 15 bases separates the germline ends of V and J, which lose 4 bases and 2 bases respectively. The germline V gene (reference sequence) gives CDR1 as SGHNT and CDR2 as YYREEE. Genomic DNA was extracted with the Qiagen DNeasy kit from unsorted PBMCs and from negatively selected CD4+ and CD8+ fractions. TCR beta CDR3 regions were amplified by immunoSEQ multiplex PCR using primers annealing to V and J segments. A synthetic immune receptor repertoire was used to minimize amplification bias, and any remaining bias was removed computationally after sequencing. The original methods were these. Repertoire diversity was quantified as the Shannon entropy index using custom Python scripts. Unsorted, CD4+ and CD8+ repertoires were examined separately, except in combined analyses, for which CD4+ and CD8+ sequences were merged in silico. A clone was considered expanded if an increase in frequency of at least 2-fold after treatment relative to C1D1 was found, and a pseudocount of 0.5 was applied to clones undetected at baseline. Clones with 0 or 1 copy at C1D1 were classified as singleton clones, and clones with 2 or more copies were classified as non-singleton clones. Clones expanded in unsorted samples were labelled as CD4+, CD8+ or unknown by matching protein sequences in sorted samples from the same patient. Wilcoxon tests on paired samples were used to test changes in diversity from C1D1 to C4D1. The table comes from immuneACCESS by way of TCRdb, which keeps in-frame sequences with V and J called. Part of the clones is missing from these tables; in studies checked, under half for an unresolved V gene and the rest for unknown reasons. V, J and clone size are taken as reported in that table, and D and trimming were inferred from the DNA itself. This sample is represented by under 20,000 clones; over 75% of them were singletons. Jointly, the top ten make up around 40% of the sample.

The sample's time point label is to be understood as: cycle 4 day 1 (C4D1), after six to seven weeks of nivolumab. Relapse after autologous stem cell transplantation had occurred in all trial patients, and cohorts A, B and C were distinguished by prior brentuximab vedotin exposure. A total of 50 to 70 patients with relapsed/refractory classical Hodgkin lymphoma made up the trial cohort, and each patient's best overall response was complete response, partial response or progressive disease. Trial patients were treated with single-agent nivolumab in the multi-cohort phase II CheckMate 205 trial. An independent review committee assessed best overall response by applying the 2007 International Working Group response criteria. PBMCs from the trial were collected at three points: immediately before nivolumab initiation (C1D1), and during therapy at cycle 2 day 1 and cycle 4 day 1. Peripheral blood was collected in 8 mL Vacutainer Cell Preparation Tubes, from which PBMCs were isolated by centrifugation and then cryopreserved.

This sequence uses TRBV5-4 and TRBJ2-5; the D region may be TRBD1 or TRBD2, each matching 5 bases equally. This TCR derives from a human donor with classical Hodgkin lymphoma. The sequences come from peripheral blood mononuclear cells (PBMCs), collected before the fourth cycle of nivolumab. The CDR3 loop reads CASSRTMGEQETQYF. The DNA sequence is as follows: TGTGCCAGCAGCCGGACAATGGGGGAACAAGAGACCCAGTACTTC.